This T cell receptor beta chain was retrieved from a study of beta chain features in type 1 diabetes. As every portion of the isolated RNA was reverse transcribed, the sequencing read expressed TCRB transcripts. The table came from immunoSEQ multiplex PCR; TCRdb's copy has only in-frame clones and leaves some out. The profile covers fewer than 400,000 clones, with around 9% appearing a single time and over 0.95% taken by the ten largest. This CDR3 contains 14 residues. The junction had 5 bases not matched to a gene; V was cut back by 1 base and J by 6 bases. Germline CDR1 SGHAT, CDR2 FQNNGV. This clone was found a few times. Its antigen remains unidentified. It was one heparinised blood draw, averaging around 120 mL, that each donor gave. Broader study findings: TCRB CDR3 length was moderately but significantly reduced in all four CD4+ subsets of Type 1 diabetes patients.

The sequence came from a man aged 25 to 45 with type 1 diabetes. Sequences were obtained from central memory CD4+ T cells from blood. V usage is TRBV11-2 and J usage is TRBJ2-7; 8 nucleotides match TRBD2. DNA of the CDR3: TGTGCCAGCAGCTTAGTAGCGGGGCGCGGCGAGCAGTACTTC. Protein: CASSLVAGRGEQYF.